This record concerns one TCR beta chain sequence. This record comes from a study of T cell changes during pregnancy in multiple sclerosis. Produced via immunoSEQ multiplex PCR; TCRdb's table is partial and in-frame only. The sample lists under 50,000 clones, approximately 92% seen once, with about 27% in the top ten. Per germline, CDR1 GTSNPN and CDR2 SVGIG (reference sequence). The V end lost 0 bases, the J end lost 2 bases, and 11 bases lay between the germline ends. The CDR3 consists of 16 residues. This TCR came from a female donor with multiple sclerosis, enrolled in a pregnancy study. Sequenced here: CD8+ T cells from peripheral blood mononuclear cells, sampled before pregnancy. The gene calls are TRBV30 and TRBJ2-6, with a tentative D call TRBD2 (5 bases). Here the CDR3 reads CAWSVLGAPGANVLTF. DNA for the CDR3: TGTGCCTGGAGTGTACTGGGAGCCCCTGGGGCCAACGTCCTGACTTTC.